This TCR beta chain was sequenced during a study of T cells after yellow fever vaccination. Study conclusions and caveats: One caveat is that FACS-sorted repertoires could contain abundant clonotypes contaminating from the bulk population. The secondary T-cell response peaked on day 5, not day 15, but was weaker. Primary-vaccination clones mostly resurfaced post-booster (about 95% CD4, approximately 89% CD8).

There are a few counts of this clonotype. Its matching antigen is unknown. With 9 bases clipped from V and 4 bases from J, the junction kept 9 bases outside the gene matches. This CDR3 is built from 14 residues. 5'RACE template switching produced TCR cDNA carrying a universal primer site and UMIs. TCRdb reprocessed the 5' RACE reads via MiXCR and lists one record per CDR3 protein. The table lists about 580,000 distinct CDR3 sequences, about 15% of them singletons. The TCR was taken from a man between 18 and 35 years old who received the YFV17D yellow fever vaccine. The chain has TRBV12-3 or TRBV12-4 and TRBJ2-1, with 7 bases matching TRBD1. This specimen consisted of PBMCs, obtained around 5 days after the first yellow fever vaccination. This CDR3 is CASTTGVQYNEQFF. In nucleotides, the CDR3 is TGTGCCAGTACCACAGGGGTCCAATACAATGAGCAGTTCTTC.